This paragraph covers one T cell receptor (beta chain) sequence. Antigen: not known. The data were taken from a study of cytomegalovirus exposure and HLA in healthy donors. Study context: HLA-typed donors contributed 65 million to 85 million unique TCRs, which were held in an early data release. Overall study findings and caveats: In a later analysis, compared with equally common non-associated chains, HLA-associated beta chains were more expanded. Through in vitro validation, three CMV-associated chains were shown to be specific for CMV antigens.

13 Jbeta primers and 60 Vbeta primers were used for the PCR. The protocol was immunoSEQ multiplex PCR, while the TCRdb copy is restricted to in-frame clones and leaves out a portion. This table holds fewer than 200,000 clones, roughly 80% found once. The V end lost 8 bases, the J end lost 4 bases, and 17 bases lay between the germline ends. Germline V gives CDR1 SEHNR, CDR2 FQNEAQ (reference sequence). The CDR3 sequence is 14 residues long. The clonotype comes from a young woman in good health and CMV-seronegative. The sequenced material came from PBMCs. The V and J genes are TRBV7-9 and TRBJ1-2, with D possibly being TRBD1 (5 bases). DNA for the CDR3: TGTGCCAGCCGTCGGAAAGGGGTGGGCTATGGCTACACCTTC. Amino acid sequence: CASRRKGVGYGYTF.